The 24 T cell receptor beta chains listed next were all sequenced from one sample in a study of graft-versus-host responses after intestinal transplantation. Measured with immunoSEQ multiplex PCR; TCRdb has only the in-frame clones, and not every one. The sample shows 88,000 or so clones, 90% of them seen only once. Their specific antigens are unknown. The sequenced sample was unstimulated CD4+ T cells sorted from spleen or lymph node cells, obtained before intestinal transplant. The receptors were gathered from a human donor who received an intestinal transplant.

This chain links TRBV18 with TRBJ1-1, with TRBD1 as a possible D gene (5 bases). In germline, CDR1 is KGHSH, CDR2 LQKENI. The V gene lost 3 bases and the J gene lost 8 bases, with 22 bases spanning the gap. CDR3 length: 16 residues. CDR3 in DNA: TGTGCCAGCTCACCCCGGTTTGACAGCACTCCAACAGAAGCTTTCTTT. Protein: CASSPRFDSTPTEAFF. Full variable domain (outside the CDR3, taken from reference TRBV18 and TRBJ1-1): NAGVMQNPRHLVRRRGQEARLRCSPMKGHSHVYWYRQLPEEGLKFMVYLQKENIIDESGMPKERFSAEFPKEGPSILRIQQVVRGDSAAYFCASSPRFDSTPTEAFFGQGTRLTVV.

This rearrangement joins TRBV5-1 to TRBJ1-2; possible D gene TRBD1, 6 bases. Trimming removed 3 bases at V and 2 bases at J, with 8 bases between. The CDR3 has 13 amino acids. Germline CDR1 SGHRS, CDR2 YFSETQ. The CDR3 protein is CASSSGQNYGYTF. The CDR3 region has the DNA TGCGCCAGCAGCTCCGGACAGAACTATGGCTACACCTTC.

The chain carries TRBV4-1 and TRBJ2-7; 10 nucleotides match TRBD2. V shed 0 bases, J shed 0 bases, and the junction held 8 bases outside the gene matches. Germline lookup yields CDR1 MGHRA and CDR2 YSYEKL. CDR3 size: 18 residues. For the CDR3, the DNA is TGCGCCAGCAGCCAAGAACCCCTAGCGGGGGCGAGCTCCTACGAGCAGTACTTC. This sequence encodes CASSQEPLAGASSYEQYF.

V is TRBV10-1 and J is TRBJ1-3; D is possibly TRBD1 (6 bases). Germline assignment: CDR1 WNHNN and CDR2 SYGVQD (reference sequence). Trimming shortened V by 8 bases and J by 2 bases, and 10 bases separated the two germline ends. This CDR3 comprises 13 residues. The CDR3 protein is CASQGTPGNTIYF. Here the CDR3 DNA reads TGCGCCAGCCAAGGGACACCTGGAAACACCATATATTTT.

This clone was seen once. The chain employs TRBV6-5 and TRBJ1-2; D remains ambiguous. The length of the CDR3 is 13 residues. CDR1 MNHEY and CDR2 SVGAGI come from the germline V gene. V shed 6 bases and J shed 4 bases, with 12 bases lying between them. The CDR3 sequence is CASSPGSPYGYTF. The DNA of the CDR3 is TGTGCCAGCAGCCCCGGGAGTCCCTATGGCTACACCTTC.

J is TRBJ1-4 and V is TRBV7-9; 9 nucleotides agree with TRBD1. V gave up 5 bases and J gave up 3 bases; unmatched junction bases: 4. CDR1 is SEHNR and CDR2 is FQNEAQ in the germline V gene (reference sequence). The CDR3 is 15 residues long. DNA of the CDR3: TGTGCCAGCAGCCCAGGACAGGGGTCTAATGAAAAACTGTTTTTT. Translation: CASSPGQGSNEKLFF.

The rearrangement links TRBV9 to TRBJ2-5; TRBD1 matches 10 bases. After removal of 2 bases from V and 2 bases from J, the junction contained 3 bases not matched to a gene. This CDR3 has 15 residues. CDR1 is SGDLS and CDR2 is YYNGEE in the germline V gene. In nucleotides, the CDR3 is TGTGCCAGCAGCGTTAGACAGGGGGCTCAAGAGACCCAGTACTTC. As protein: CASSVRQGAQETQYF. Full variable domain (rest looked up from reference TRBV9 and TRBJ2-5): DSGVTQTPKHLITATGQRVTLRCSPRSGDLSVYWYQQSLDQGLQFLIQYYNGEERAKGNILERFSAQQFPDLHSELNLSSLELGDSALYFCASSVRQGAQETQYFGPGTRLLVL.

The chain joins TRBV4-2 to TRBJ2-3; 7 positions agree with TRBD2. V shed 0 bases, J shed 4 bases, and the junction held 4 bases outside the gene matches. The germline V gene encodes CDR1 LGHNA and CDR2 YNFKEQ. The CDR3 consists of 15 residues. CDR3 sequence (DNA): TGTGCCAGCAGCCAAGAGGGCGCGGGGGCAGATACGCAGTATTTT. Its translation: CASSQEGAGADTQYF.

The genes are TRBV11-2 and TRBJ2-3; D is unresolved. The CDR3 is 14 amino acids. The V end was cut by 3 bases, the J end by 2 bases, with 9 bases between. Germline CDR1 and CDR2: SGHAT and FQNNGV. CDR3 amino acids: CASSLAALTDTQYF. The CDR3 bases are TGTGCCAGCAGCTTGGCGGCACTCACAGATACGCAGTATTTT.

The rearrangement joins TRBV28 to TRBJ1-1, with a weak D call TRBD1 (6 bases). The germline gives CDR1 MDHEN, CDR2 SYDVKM. The CDR3 totals 15 residues. Trimming took off 10 bases at V and 1 base at J, with 19 bases between the two ends. This CDR3 reads CATIRGARGNTEAFF. The CDR3 bases are TGTGCCACCATACGGGGGGCGCGTGGGAACACTGAAGCTTTCTTT.

V usage is TRBV20-1 and J usage is TRBJ2-1; 7 bases agree with TRBD1. The CDR3 is 11 residues long. Germline lookup yields CDR1 DFQATT and CDR2 SNEGSKA (reference sequence). J was trimmed by 14 bases and V by 3 bases; bases with no gene match: 7. CDR3 residues: CSASPGTAEFF. As DNA, the CDR3 is TGCAGTGCTAGTCCCGGGACAGCCGAGTTCTTC.

The chain joins TRBV10-1 to TRBJ2-3; perhaps TRBD2 as D (6 bases). Germline V gives CDR1 WNHNN, CDR2 SYGVQD (reference sequence). Deletions cut 8 bases from V and 9 bases from J, with 15 bases between. This CDR3 contains 12 residues. The CDR3 sequence: CASQFREVTQYF. Here the CDR3 DNA reads TGCGCCAGCCAATTCAGGGAGGTAACGCAGTATTTT.

A single count supports this clone. The chain recombines TRBV5-1 with TRBJ1-3, with D unclear. CDR3 length: 14 residues. From germline, CDR1 is SGHRS and CDR2 YFSETQ. V was clipped by 0 bases and J by 4 bases, with 8 bases between them. CDR3 sequence reads: CASSLAGYGNTIYF. As DNA, the CDR3 is TGCGCCAGCAGCTTGGCGGGGTACGGAAACACCATATATTTT.

V and J are TRBV2 and TRBJ2-1; the D gene is possibly TRBD1 (5 bases). This CDR3 contains 15 residues. The germline CDR1 and CDR2 sequences are SNHLY and FYNNEI. V lost 5 bases to trimming and J lost 0 bases, with 11 bases between them. In DNA, the CDR3 is TGTGCCAGCAGTCCCATAGACAGCTCCTACAATGAGCAGTTCTTC. Translating gives CASSPIDSSYNEQFF.

This clone was detected once. This chain uses TRBV2 with TRBJ2-1; 7 nucleotides line up with TRBD1. Germline CDR1 and CDR2: SNHLY and FYNNEI. V gave up 6 bases and J gave up 5 bases; unmatched junction bases: 7. The CDR3 consists of 14 residues. CDR3 sequence reads: CASRPGQRDNEQFF. In DNA form, the CDR3 reads TGTGCCAGCAGACCGGGACAGAGGGACAATGAGCAGTTCTTC.

This chain uses TRBV28 with TRBJ2-4, with D possibly matching TRBD1 (5 bases). Germline V CDR1 and CDR2: MDHEN, SYDVKM. The CDR3 contains 11 residues. CDR3 in amino acids: CGSRGKNIQYF. In DNA, the CDR3 is TGTGGGAGTAGGGGCAAAAACATTCAGTACTTC.

The V and J genes are TRBV4-1 and TRBJ1-1; D gene unclear. Germline CDR1 reads MGHRA; CDR2 reads YSYEKL. This CDR3 contains 15 residues. With 3 bases removed from V and 1 base from J, the gap between germline ends came to 12 bases. CDR3 sequence reads: CASSHDLAGNTEAFF. CDR3 bases: TGCGCCAGCAGCCATGACCTGGCGGGGAACACTGAAGCTTTCTTT.

V is TRBV27 and J is TRBJ1-5; TRBD1 matches 7 bases. Germline lookup yields CDR1 MNHEY and CDR2 SMNVEV (reference sequence). The trim removed 6 bases at V and 0 bases at J, leaving 8 bases unmatched. The CDR3 sequence is 16 residues long. The CDR3 here is CASSRRTGDSNQPQHF. The CDR3 nucleotides are TGTGCCAGCAGCCGTCGGACAGGAGATAGCAATCAGCCCCAGCATTTT.

This clone was detected once. This chain joins TRBV5-5 and TRBJ1-6, with 7 bases identical to TRBD1. There are 15 residues in the CDR3. The ends lost 0 bases at V and 7 bases at J; junction bases unmatched: 4. Germline CDR1 and CDR2: SGHKS and YYEKEE (reference sequence). Written as DNA, the CDR3 is TGTGCCAGCAGCTTGGGACAGGGTGGCAATTCACCCCTCCACTTT. The encoded protein is CASSLGQGGNSPLHF.

This chain links TRBV6-5 with TRBJ1-4, with a weak D call TRBD1 (5 bases). V was trimmed by 0 bases and J by 7 bases, leaving 12 bases between them. The CDR3 is 15 amino acids. Looked up from germline, CDR1 is MNHEY and CDR2 is SVGAGI. CDR3 nucleotides: TGTGCCAGCAGTTACTCAGAGAGGCAGGGTGAAAAACTGTTTTTT. It is translated as CASSYSERQGEKLFF.

The chain links TRBV7-9 to TRBJ2-1; 10 positions match TRBD2. CDR1 is SEHNR and CDR2 is FQNEAQ in the germline V gene (reference sequence). This CDR3 is 15 amino acids long. The V gene end was trimmed by 11 bases and the J gene end by 8 bases; junction bases not matched to a gene: 15. The CDR3 region has the DNA TGTGCCTTCTCCGAAGCGGGGGGGCCCGGAGATGAGCAGTTCTTC. Amino acid sequence: CAFSEAGGPGDEQFF. The variable domain in full, with the rest retrieved from reference TRBV7-9 and TRBJ2-1, is DTGVSQNPRHKITKRGQNVTFRCDPISEHNRLYWYRQTLGQGPEFLTYFQNEAQLEKSRLLSDRFSAERPKGSFSTLEIQRTEQGDSAMYLCAFSEAGGPGDEQFFGPGTRLTVL.

The rearrangement uses TRBV10-3 and TRBJ2-3; D is perhaps TRBD2 (5 bases). Trimming cost V 7 bases and J 5 bases, with 13 bases left between them. Germline V lookup: CDR1 ENHRY, CDR2 SYGVKD. The CDR3 is 13 amino acids. The CDR3, as DNA: TGTGCCATCACGGATGTGAGCGGAGATACGCAGTATTTT. Translated, it gives CAITDVSGDTQYF.

CDR3: CAITQVEGRHYGYTF. The CDR3 nucleotides are TGTGCCATCACCCAAGTGGAGGGGCGACACTATGGCTACACCTTC. The chain uses TRBV10-3 and TRBJ1-2; possibly TRBD1 for D (5 bases). Germline CDR1 and CDR2: ENHRY and SYGVKD. The V end lost 7 bases, the J end lost 3 bases, and 18 bases lay between the germline ends. CDR3 size: 15 residues.

The sample holds one count of this clone. The chain has TRBV5-1 and TRBJ2-7, with TRBD1 matching 11 bases. Unmatched junction bases numbered 3, after V lost 4 bases and J lost 3 bases. This CDR3 is 14 amino acids long. The germline CDR1 and CDR2 sequences are SGHRS and YFSETQ. The CDR3 DNA follows: TGCGCCAGCAGCCCCGGGACAGGGGGCTACGAGCAGTACTTC. Amino acid sequence: CASSPGTGGYEQYF.